This T cell receptor beta chain was sequenced for a study of blood T cell repertoires in COVID-19. The V and J ends lost 5 bases and 8 bases, in that order; junction bases with no gene match: 16. This CDR3 has 16 residues. Germline assignment: CDR1 MDHEN and CDR2 SYDVKM. Profiled with immunoSEQ multiplex PCR; TCRdb holds only in-frame clones, not every one. The top ten clones hold about 1% of a sample with around 290,000 clones, over 75% of them seen once. The receptor was isolated from a woman in her 30s who had recovered from COVID-19. Sequences were obtained from PBMCs or T cells enriched from blood (not recorded which). This rearrangement joins TRBV28 to TRBJ2-3; the match to TRBD2 covers 7 bases. CDR3 DNA: TGTGCCAGCAGTCCCGCCCTCAGCGGGGTGTCGAGTACGCAGTATTTT. Its translation is CASSPALSGVSSTQYF.